A selection of T cell receptor beta chains follows, all from one sample in a study of blood T cell repertoires in COVID-19. Repertoires were generated with immunoSEQ multiplex PCR, while TCRdb's copy carries only in-frame clones and drops some. The sample has some 47,000 clones; about 83% are singletons. Sequenced sample: peripheral blood. These receptors were taken from a woman aged 60 to 75 with acute or convalescent COVID-19. CDR3s include the opening cysteine and the closing phenylalanine or tryptophan. The D gene is left open where the match is weak. Only part of the rows carry a size: once, few, many, or a class if the clone is expanded.

d_gene,v_gene,j_gene,abundance,CDR3aa,CDR3nt
-,TRBV2,TRBJ1-3,-,CASSSQVISGNTIYF,TGTGCCAGCAGTTCGCAGGTCATCTCTGGAAACACCATATATTTT
-,TRBV28,TRBJ1-4,-,CASSSGGAHEKLFF,TGTGCCAGCAGTTCCGGAGGGGCGCACGAAAAACTGTTTTTT
TRBD1,TRBV7-9,TRBJ1-1,-,CASSSRGGTANTEAFF,TGTGCCAGCAGCTCCCGAGGGGGGACAGCGAACACTGAAGCTTTCTTT
-,TRBV7-3,TRBJ1-4,-,CASSLSGGDGELFF,TGTGCCAGCAGCTTAAGTGGGGGGGACGGAGAACTGTTTTTT
-,TRBV2,TRBJ1-1,-,CASRTPGRSRDTEAFF,TGTGCCAGCAGGACCCCTGGTAGGAGCCGAGACACTGAAGCTTTCTTT
TRBD1,TRBV7-3,TRBJ1-2,-,CASSPVGTGGNGYTF,TGTGCCAGCAGCCCTGTCGGGACAGGGGGCAACGGCTACACCTTC
TRBD1,TRBV29-1,TRBJ2-5,-,CSVGQGETQYF,TGCAGCGTTGGACAGGGCGAGACCCAGTACTTC
-,TRBV11-2,TRBJ2-3,-,CASSSRWSTDTQYF,TGTGCCAGCAGCTCCCGGTGGAGCACAGATACGCAGTATTTT
-,TRBV7-3,TRBJ1-1,-,CASSSGGFGTEAFF,TGTGCCAGCAGCTCGGGGGGTTTTGGGACTGAAGCTTTCTTT
TRBD1,TRBV13,TRBJ1-2,-,CASSLGGQGPYTF,TGTGCCAGCAGCTTAGGCGGACAGGGCCCCTACACCTTC
-,TRBV2,TRBJ2-1,once,CASSEEAVGNEQFF,TGTGCCAGCAGTGAAGAGGCTGTCGGGAATGAGCAGTTCTTC
-,TRBV6-5,TRBJ1-4,-,CASARIGLREKLFF,TGTGCCAGCGCAAGGATCGGCTTGCGGGAAAAACTGTTTTTT
TRBD1,TRBV27,TRBJ1-5,-,CASSLAGGDQPQHF,TGTGCCAGCAGTTTAGCAGGGGGCGATCAGCCCCAGCATTTT
-,TRBV19,TRBJ2-2,-,CASSPLGATGELFF,TGTGCCAGTAGTCCCCTGGGGGCGACCGGGGAGCTGTTTTTT
-,TRBV7-8,TRBJ2-1,-,CASRTNRVGNEQFF,TGTGCCAGCAGGACTAACAGGGTAGGCAATGAGCAGTTCTTC
-,TRBV27,TRBJ2-3,-,CASSLMTSTDTQYF,TGTGCCAGCAGTTTGATGACTAGCACAGATACGCAGTATTTT
-,TRBV7-8,TRBJ1-4,-,CASSLGRGSTNEKLFF,TGTGCCAGCAGCTTAGGGCGGGGATCAACTAATGAAAAACTGTTTTTT
-,TRBV19,TRBJ2-1,-,CASNAKESFSSYNEQFF,TGTGCCAGTAACGCCAAGGAGAGCTTTAGCTCCTACAATGAGCAGTTCTTC
-,TRBV18,TRBJ1-1,-,CASSLVGVVNTEAFF,TGTGCCAGCTCACTGGTCGGGGTGGTGAACACTGAAGCTTTCTTT
TRBD1,TRBV10-3,TRBJ1-2,-,CAISESGEGALVYGYTF,TGTGCCATCAGTGAGTCGGGTGAGGGGGCCTTGGTATATGGCTACACCTTC
-,TRBV30,TRBJ1-2,-,CAWSVQGPAMGYTF,TGTGCCTGGAGTGTACAGGGCCCGGCCATGGGCTACACCTTC
TRBD2,TRBV11-2,TRBJ2-7,-,CASSSLAGGLGEQYF,TGTGCCAGCAGCTCCCTAGCGGGGGGGCTAGGAGAGCAGTACTTC
-,TRBV19,TRBJ1-6,-,CASGVIGSNSPLHF,TGTGCCAGCGGAGTGATTGGTAGCAATTCACCCCTCCACTTT
TRBD1,TRBV6-5,TRBJ2-3,-,CASTPDRGWTDTQYF,TGTGCCAGCACACCGGACAGGGGGTGGACAGATACGCAGTATTTT
TRBD2,TRBV4-1,TRBJ2-3,-,CASSHLILAGSTDTQYF,TGCGCCAGCAGCCATCTCATCCTAGCGGGGAGCACAGATACGCAGTATTTT
TRBD2,TRBV7-6,TRBJ2-5,-,CASSTTSGAIKETQYF,TGTGCCAGCAGCACGACTAGCGGGGCGATTAAAGAGACCCAGTACTTC